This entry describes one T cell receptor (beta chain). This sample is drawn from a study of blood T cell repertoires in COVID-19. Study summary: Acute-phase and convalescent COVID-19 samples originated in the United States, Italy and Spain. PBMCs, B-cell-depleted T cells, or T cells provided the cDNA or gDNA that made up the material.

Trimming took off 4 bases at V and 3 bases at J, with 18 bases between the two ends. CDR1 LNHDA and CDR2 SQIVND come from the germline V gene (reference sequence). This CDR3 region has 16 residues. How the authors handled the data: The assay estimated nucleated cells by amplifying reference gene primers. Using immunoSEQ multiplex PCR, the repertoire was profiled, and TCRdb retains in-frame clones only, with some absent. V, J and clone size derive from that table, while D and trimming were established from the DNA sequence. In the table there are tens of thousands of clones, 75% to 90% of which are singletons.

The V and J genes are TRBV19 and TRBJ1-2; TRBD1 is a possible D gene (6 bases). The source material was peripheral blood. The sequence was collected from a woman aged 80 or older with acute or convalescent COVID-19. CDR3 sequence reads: CASSSRGGAQDYGYTF. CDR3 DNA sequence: TGTGCCAGTAGTAGTAGAGGGGGGGCGCAGGACTATGGCTACACCTTC.